This TCR beta chain was recorded in a study of blood T cell repertoires in COVID-19. Data came from immunoSEQ multiplex PCR; TCRdb stores just in-frame clones and leaves some out. This table holds tens of thousands of clones, around 65% found once. The CDR3 totals 16 residues. V shed 4 bases and J 5 bases; nucleotides not matched to a gene: 10. Germline CDR1 and CDR2: MNHEY and SVGEGT. Material for sequencing was peripheral blood. This clonotype was obtained from a woman aged 70-85 years with acute or convalescent COVID-19. The chain links TRBV6-2 or TRBV6-3 to TRBJ2-1; 8 nucleotides line up with TRBD1. CDR3 sequence (DNA): TGTGCCAGCAGTTTTCACCGGGACAGGCGCGACAATGAGCAGTTCTTC. It is translated as CASSFHRDRRDNEQFF.